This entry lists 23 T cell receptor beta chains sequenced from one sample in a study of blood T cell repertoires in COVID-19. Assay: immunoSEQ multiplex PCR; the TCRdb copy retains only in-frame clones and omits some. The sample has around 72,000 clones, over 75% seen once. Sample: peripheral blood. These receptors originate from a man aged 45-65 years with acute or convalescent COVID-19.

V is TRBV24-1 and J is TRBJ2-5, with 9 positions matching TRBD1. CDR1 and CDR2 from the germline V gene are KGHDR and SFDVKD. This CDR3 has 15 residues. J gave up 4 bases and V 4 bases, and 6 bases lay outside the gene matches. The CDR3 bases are TGTGCCACCAGTGAACAACAGGGGGCAGGAGAGACCCAGTACTTC. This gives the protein CATSEQQGAGETQYF.

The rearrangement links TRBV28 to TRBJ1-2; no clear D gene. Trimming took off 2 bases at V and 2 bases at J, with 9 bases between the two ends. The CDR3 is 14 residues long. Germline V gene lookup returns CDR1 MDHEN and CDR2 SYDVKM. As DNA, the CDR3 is TGTGCCAGCAGTTTAAGCCGTCCAAACTATGGCTACACCTTC. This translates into CASSLSRPNYGYTF.

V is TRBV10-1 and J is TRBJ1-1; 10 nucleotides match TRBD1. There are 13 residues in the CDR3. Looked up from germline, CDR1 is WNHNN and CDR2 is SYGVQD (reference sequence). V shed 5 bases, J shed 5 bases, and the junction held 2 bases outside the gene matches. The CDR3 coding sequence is TGCGCCAGCAGTCCGGGACAGGGGACTGAAGCTTTCTTT. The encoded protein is CASSPGQGTEAFF.

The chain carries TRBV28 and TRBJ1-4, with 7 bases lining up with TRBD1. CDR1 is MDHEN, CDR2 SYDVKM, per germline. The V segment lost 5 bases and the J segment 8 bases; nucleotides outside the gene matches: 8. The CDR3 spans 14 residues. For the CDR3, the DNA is TGTGCCAGCAGTCGGACAGGCAGCCGAGAAAAACTGTTTTTT. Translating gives CASSRTGSREKLFF.

The CDR3 here is CASRKTSGGASHEQFF. CDR3 nucleotide sequence: TGTGCCAGCAGGAAAACTAGCGGGGGGGCCTCCCATGAGCAGTTCTTC. The chain is built from TRBV6-6 and TRBJ2-1; 13 bases map to TRBD2. The CDR3 has 16 amino acids. The trim removed 6 bases at V and 8 bases at J, leaving 10 bases unmatched. In germline, CDR1 is MNHNY, CDR2 SVGAGI (reference sequence).

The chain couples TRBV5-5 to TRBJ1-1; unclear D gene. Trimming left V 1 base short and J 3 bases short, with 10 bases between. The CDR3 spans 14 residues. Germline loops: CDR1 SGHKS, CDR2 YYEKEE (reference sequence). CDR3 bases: TGTGCCAGCAGCTTGTATAGGGAGGACACTGAAGCTTTCTTT. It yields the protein CASSLYREDTEAFF.

CDR3 residues: CASGSPRGSGANVLTF. As DNA, the CDR3 is TGTGCTAGTGGGTCCCCCCGGGGCTCTGGGGCCAACGTCCTGACTTTC. The gene calls are TRBV12-5 and TRBJ2-6; a weak D match, TRBD2 (5 bases). The length of the CDR3 is 16 residues. Germline CDR1 and CDR2: LGHNT and FRNRAP. V was clipped by 6 bases and J by 0 bases, with 12 bases between them.

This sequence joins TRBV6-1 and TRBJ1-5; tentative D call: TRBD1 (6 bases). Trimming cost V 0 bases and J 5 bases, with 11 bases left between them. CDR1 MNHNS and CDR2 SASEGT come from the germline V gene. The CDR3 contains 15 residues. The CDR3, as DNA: TGTGCCAGCAGTGAAGCCGTGGCAGGGGATCAGCCCCAGCATTTT. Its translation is CASSEAVAGDQPQHF.

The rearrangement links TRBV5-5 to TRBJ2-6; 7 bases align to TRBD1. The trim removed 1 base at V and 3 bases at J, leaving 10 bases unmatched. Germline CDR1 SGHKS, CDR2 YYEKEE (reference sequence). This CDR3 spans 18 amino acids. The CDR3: CASSLLRQGASGANVLTF. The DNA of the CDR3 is TGTGCCAGCAGCTTGTTGCGACAGGGAGCCAGTGGGGCCAACGTCCTGACTTTC. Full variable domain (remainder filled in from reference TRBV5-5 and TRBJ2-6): DAGVTQSPTHLIKTRGQQVTLRCSPISGHKSVSWYQQVLGQGPQFIFQYYEKEERGRGNFPDRFSARQFPNYSSELNVNALLLGDSALYLCASSLLRQGASGANVLTFGAGSRLTVL.

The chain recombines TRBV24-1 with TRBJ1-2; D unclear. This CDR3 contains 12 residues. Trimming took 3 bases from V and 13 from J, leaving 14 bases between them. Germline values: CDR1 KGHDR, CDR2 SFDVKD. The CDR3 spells CATSDGIERLTF. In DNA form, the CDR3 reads TGTGCCACCAGTGATGGCATAGAGCGGCTCACCTTC.

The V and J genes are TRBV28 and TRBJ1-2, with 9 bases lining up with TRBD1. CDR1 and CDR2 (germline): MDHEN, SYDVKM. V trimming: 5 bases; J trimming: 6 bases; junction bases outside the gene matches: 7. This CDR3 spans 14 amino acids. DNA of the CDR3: TGTGCCAGCAGTCCCCCCGGGACAGGGAATGGCTACACCTTC. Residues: CASSPPGTGNGYTF.

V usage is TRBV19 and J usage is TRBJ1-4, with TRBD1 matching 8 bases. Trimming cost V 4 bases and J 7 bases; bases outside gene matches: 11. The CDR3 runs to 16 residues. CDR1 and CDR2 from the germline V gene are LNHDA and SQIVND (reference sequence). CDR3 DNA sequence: TGTGCCAGTAGTACCGGACAGGGATCCCCACCTGAAAAACTGTTTTTT. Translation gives CASSTGQGSPPEKLFF.

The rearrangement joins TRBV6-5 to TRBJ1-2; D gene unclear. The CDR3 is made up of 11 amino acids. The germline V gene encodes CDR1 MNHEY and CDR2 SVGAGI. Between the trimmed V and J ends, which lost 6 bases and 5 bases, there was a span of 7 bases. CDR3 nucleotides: TGTGCCAGCAGGGCGGAATATGGCTACACCTTC. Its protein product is CASRAEYGYTF.

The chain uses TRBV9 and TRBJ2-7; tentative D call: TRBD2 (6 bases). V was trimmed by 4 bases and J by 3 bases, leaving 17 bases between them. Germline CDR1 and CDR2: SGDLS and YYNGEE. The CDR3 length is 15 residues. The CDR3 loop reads CASSPGRRGLYEQYF. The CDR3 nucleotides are TGTGCCAGCAGCCCCGGGAGAAGGGGTCTCTACGAGCAGTACTTC.

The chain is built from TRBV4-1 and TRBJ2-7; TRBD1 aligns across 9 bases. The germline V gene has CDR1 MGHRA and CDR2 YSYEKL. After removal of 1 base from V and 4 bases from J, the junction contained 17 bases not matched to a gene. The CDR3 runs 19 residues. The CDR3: CASSQGTFLNRDRAYEQYF. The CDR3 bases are TGCGCCAGCAGCCAAGGAACTTTTTTGAACCGGGACAGGGCTTACGAGCAGTACTTC.

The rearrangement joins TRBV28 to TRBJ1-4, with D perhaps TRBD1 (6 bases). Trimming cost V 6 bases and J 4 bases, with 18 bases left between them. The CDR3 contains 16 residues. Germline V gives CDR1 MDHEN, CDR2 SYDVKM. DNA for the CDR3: TGTGCCAGCAGGACTGCCGGGGGGCGGGTTAATGAAAAACTGTTTTTT. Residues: CASRTAGGRVNEKLFF. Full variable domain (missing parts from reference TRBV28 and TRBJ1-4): DVKVTQSSRYLVKRTGEKVFLECVQDMDHENMFWYRQDPGLGLRLIYFSYDVKMKEKGDIPEGYSVSREKKERFSLILESASTNQTSMYLCASRTAGGRVNEKLFFGSGTQLSVL.

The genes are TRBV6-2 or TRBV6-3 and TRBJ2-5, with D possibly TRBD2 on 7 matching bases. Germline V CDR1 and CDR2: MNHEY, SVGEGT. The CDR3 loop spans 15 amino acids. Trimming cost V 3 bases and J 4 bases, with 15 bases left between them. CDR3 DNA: TGTGCCAGCAGTTATGAGGGGGGGCCGCGAGAGACCCAGTACTTC. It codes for CASSYEGGPRETQYF.

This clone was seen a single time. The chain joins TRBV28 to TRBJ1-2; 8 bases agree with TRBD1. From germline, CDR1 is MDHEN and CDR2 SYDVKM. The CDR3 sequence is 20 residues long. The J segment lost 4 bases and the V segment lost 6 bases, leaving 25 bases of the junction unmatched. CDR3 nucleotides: TGTGCCAGCAGCCATGGAATGCGATGGACAGGGCGCCCCCTGGGCTATGGCTACACCTTC. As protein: CASSHGMRWTGRPLGYGYTF.

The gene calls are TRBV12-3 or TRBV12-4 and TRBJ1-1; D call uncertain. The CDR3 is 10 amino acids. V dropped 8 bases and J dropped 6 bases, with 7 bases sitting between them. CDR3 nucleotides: TGTGCCAGCGGGGAGGCTGAAGCTTTCTTT. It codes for CASGEAEAFF.

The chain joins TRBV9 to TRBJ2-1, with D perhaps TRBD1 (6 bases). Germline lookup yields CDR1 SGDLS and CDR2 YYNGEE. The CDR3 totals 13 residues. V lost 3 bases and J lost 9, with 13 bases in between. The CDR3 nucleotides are TGTGCCAGCAGCGCGAGTACAGGGCGTGAGCAGTTCTTC. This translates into CASSASTGREQFF.

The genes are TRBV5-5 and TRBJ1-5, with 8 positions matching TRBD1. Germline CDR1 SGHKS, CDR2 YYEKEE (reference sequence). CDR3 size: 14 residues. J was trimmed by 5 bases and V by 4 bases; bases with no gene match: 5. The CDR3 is CASSLDRVYQPQHF. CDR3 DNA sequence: TGTGCCAGCAGCCTGGACAGGGTTTATCAGCCCCAGCATTTT.

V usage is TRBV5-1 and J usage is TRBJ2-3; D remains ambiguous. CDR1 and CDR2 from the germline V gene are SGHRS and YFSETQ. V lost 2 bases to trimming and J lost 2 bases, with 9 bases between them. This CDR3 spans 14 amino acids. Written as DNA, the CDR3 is TGCGCCAGCAGCTTCGGGTCGAACACAGATACGCAGTATTTT. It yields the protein CASSFGSNTDTQYF.

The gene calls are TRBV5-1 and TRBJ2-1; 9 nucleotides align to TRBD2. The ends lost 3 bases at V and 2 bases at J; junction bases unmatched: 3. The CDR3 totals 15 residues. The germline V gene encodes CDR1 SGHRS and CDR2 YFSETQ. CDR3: CASSSGLAPYNEQFF. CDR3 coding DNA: TGCGCCAGCAGCTCGGGACTAGCCCCCTACAATGAGCAGTTCTTC.